This TCR beta chain was identified in a study of Ad26.COV2.S vaccination and SARS-CoV-2 variants. Overall study context: Each vaccinee took Ad26.COV2.S intramuscularly, once or twice 56 days apart.

Germline V gene lookup returns CDR1 SGHRS and CDR2 YFSETQ. The V end lost 1 base, the J end lost 3 bases, and 10 bases lay between the germline ends. The CDR3 spans 14 residues. Regarding treatment: around 19 received Ad26.COV2.S at low or high dose, single or two shots; a few received placebo; per-sample allocation not given. Following the first vaccine or placebo injection, samples were taken on day 63. Libraries were prepared by immunoSEQ multiplex PCR; TCRdb keeps only in-frame clonotypes and omits some of them. The profile shows some 400,000 clones, around 91% of them singletons. The TCR comes from a person aged 18-65 years who received the Ad26.COV2.S COVID-19 vaccine or a placebo. The sample in question was peripheral blood, obtained in a trial of Ad26.COV2.S vaccine versus placebo. The rearrangement uses TRBV5-1 and TRBJ2-5; D remains unclear. The CDR3 region has the DNA TGCGCCAGCAGCTTGTACGGCTCGGAAGAGACCCAGTACTTC. Protein sequence: CASSLYGSEETQYF. The full variable domain, completed using reference TRBV5-1 and TRBJ2-5, is KAGVTQTPRYLIKTRGQQVTLSCSPISGHRSVSWYQQTPGQGLQFLFEYFSETQRNKGNFPGRFSGRQFSNSRSEMNVSTLELGDSALYLCASSLYGSEETQYFGPGTRLLVL.